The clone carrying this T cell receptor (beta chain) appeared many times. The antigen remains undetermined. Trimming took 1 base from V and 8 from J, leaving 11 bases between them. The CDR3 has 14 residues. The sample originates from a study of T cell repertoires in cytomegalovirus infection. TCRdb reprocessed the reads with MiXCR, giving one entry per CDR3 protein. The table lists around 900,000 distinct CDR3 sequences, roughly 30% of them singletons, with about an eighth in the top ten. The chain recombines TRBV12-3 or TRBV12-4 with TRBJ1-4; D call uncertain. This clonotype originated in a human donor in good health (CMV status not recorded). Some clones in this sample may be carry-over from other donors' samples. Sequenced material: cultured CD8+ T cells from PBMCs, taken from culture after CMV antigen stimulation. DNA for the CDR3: TGTGCCAGCAGTTTAGGCCTCGCAGGCGAAAAACTGTTTTTT. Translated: CASSLGLAGEKLFF.